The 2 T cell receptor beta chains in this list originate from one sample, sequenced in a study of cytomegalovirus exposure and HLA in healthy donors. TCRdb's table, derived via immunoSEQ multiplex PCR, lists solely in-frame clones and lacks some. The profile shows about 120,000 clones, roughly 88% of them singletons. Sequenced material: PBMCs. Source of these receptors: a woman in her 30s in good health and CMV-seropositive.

The CDR3 bases are TGTGCCAGCAGTGAAGTGGGAGGGACCAACTATGGCTACACCTTC. Translated, it gives CASSEVGGTNYGYTF. This chain links TRBV6-1 with TRBJ1-2, with D possibly matching TRBD1 (5 bases). From germline, CDR1 is MNHNS and CDR2 SASEGT. The ends were cut back, 1 base at V and 2 bases at J, with 11 bases in the middle. The CDR3 consists of 15 residues.

CDR3 sequence (DNA): TGTGCCAGTAGTACCCCAAAGGCGCGTCTAGCGGGAGTCTACAATGAGCAGTTCTTC. It encodes CASSTPKARLAGVYNEQFF. The rearrangement uses TRBV19 and TRBJ2-1; 10 bases match TRBD2. Germline V gene data show CDR1 as LNHDA and CDR2 as SQIVND (reference sequence). The CDR3 is 19 amino acids. Trimming at V came to 4 bases and at J to 3 bases, leaving 15 bases not matched to a gene.